The 5 T cell receptor beta chains in this list originate from one sample, sequenced in a study of blood T cells in healthy people across ages. Alongside a J-beta primer mix, a sample-barcoded 5' primer served in a second PCR lasting roughly 6 to 12 cycles. MiXCR, applied by TCRdb to the 5' RACE reads, yields one record per CDR3 protein. The sample includes 1.5 million to 2 million distinct CDR3 sequences, around 48% of them seen just once. Source material: blood. The receptors stem from a woman aged 40-49 years in good health.

This clonotype was observed a handful of times. This chain connects TRBV5-1 to TRBJ2-4; D may correspond to TRBD1 or TRBD2 (6 bases each). The CDR3 is 14 amino acids. The germline V and J ends were trimmed by 4 bases and 8 bases, with 16 bases remaining between them. Germline V gene data show CDR1 as SGHRS and CDR2 as YFSETQ. The CDR3 nucleotides read TGCGCCAGCAGCCCACAGGGAGGTGGGGACATTCAGTACTTC. Protein product: CASSPQGGGDIQYF.

The V and J genes are TRBV20-1 and TRBJ1-2, with 12 bases identical to TRBD1. The CDR3 consists of 13 residues. Per the germline V gene, CDR1 is DFQATT and CDR2 is SNEGSKA (reference sequence). The CDR3 coding sequence is TGCAGCCCGTGGAGAGGGACAGGGGGCGGCTACACCTTC. Its translation is CSPWRGTGGGYTF.

The V gene is TRBV29-1, the J gene TRBJ1-2; D not certain. The ends were cut back, 2 bases at V and 4 bases at J, with 11 bases in the middle. Germline values: CDR1 SQVTM, CDR2 ANQGSEA. The CDR3 covers 13 residues. CDR3: CSVEKFGAYGYTF. CDR3 nucleotide sequence: TGCAGCGTTGAAAAGTTCGGAGCCTATGGCTACACCTTC.

In this sample, this clonotype turned up a few times. This sequence joins TRBV12-3 or TRBV12-4 and TRBJ1-1, with TRBD1 identical over 10 bases. CDR3 length: 14 amino acids. After removal of 6 bases from V and 3 bases from J, the junction contained 4 bases not matched to a gene. This CDR3 is CASRTGTGDTEAFF. In nucleotides, the CDR3 is TGTGCCAGCAGGACCGGGACAGGGGACACTGAAGCTTTCTTT.

J is TRBJ2-5 and V is TRBV24-1, with 7 bases matching TRBD1. This CDR3 spans 15 amino acids. V was pared by 5 bases and J by 3 bases, with 8 bases of the junction left unmatched. From germline, CDR1 is KGHDR and CDR2 SFDVKD. The CDR3 DNA reads TGTGCCACCAGTGGTAGGACAGGTTTAGAAGAGACCCAGTACTTC. It translates to CATSGRTGLEETQYF.